A single sample is the source of the 24 T cell receptor beta chains below, sequenced in a study of cytomegalovirus exposure and HLA in healthy donors. The PCR was carried out with 60 Vbeta primers and 13 Jbeta primers. Profiled with immunoSEQ multiplex PCR; TCRdb holds only in-frame clones, not every one. This table holds some 150,000 clones, 82% found once. Sequencing was done on a sample of PBMCs. These receptors came from a woman between 50 and 59 years old in good health and CMV-seropositive.

The chain carries TRBV27 and TRBJ2-2, with D hard to call. Trimming removed 4 bases at V and 5 bases at J, with 8 bases between. This CDR3 has 13 amino acids. Germline lookup yields CDR1 MNHEY and CDR2 SMNVEV (reference sequence). CDR3 protein: CASSSYLTGELFF. CDR3 nucleotides: TGTGCCAGCAGTTCCTACTTAACCGGGGAGCTGTTTTTT.

This clone appeared a few times. The rearrangement uses TRBV2 and TRBJ2-3; TRBD2 aligns across 9 bases. The V gene's germline CDR1 is SNHLY and CDR2 FYNNEI. The CDR3 spans 15 residues. The J segment lost 0 bases and the V segment lost 6 bases, leaving 4 bases of the junction unmatched. The CDR3: CASRKRGDSTDTQYF. The CDR3, as DNA: TGTGCCAGCAGGAAGCGGGGGGACAGCACAGATACGCAGTATTTT.

On this clone: The sample contains more than one DNA sequence encoding this CDR3. The chain recombines TRBV27 with TRBJ2-7; 7 nucleotides agree with TRBD2. The germline CDR1 and CDR2 sequences are MNHEY and SMNVEV (reference sequence). The CDR3 has 14 residues. With 3 bases clipped from V and 4 bases from J, the junction kept 6 bases outside the gene matches. The CDR3 loop is CASSFSTAGYEQYF. CDR3 in DNA: TGTGCCAGCAGTTTTTCGACAGCGGGGTACGAGCAGTACTTC.

The rearrangement joins TRBV7-9 to TRBJ1-6; tentatively, D is TRBD1 (6 bases). Trimming took off 5 bases at V and 8 bases at J, with 16 bases between the two ends. Germline V lookup: CDR1 SEHNR, CDR2 FQNEAQ (reference sequence). This CDR3 is 15 amino acids long. The CDR3 region has the DNA TGTGCCAGCAGCACCGTGACAGGAGAATATTCACCCCTCCACTTT. Its protein product is CASSTVTGEYSPLHF.

The chain employs TRBV5-4 and TRBJ2-7; 11 bases agree with TRBD2. The CDR3 covers 18 residues. Germline V gives CDR1 SGHNT, CDR2 YYREEE (reference sequence). V gave up 0 bases and J gave up 2 bases; unmatched junction bases: 10. CDR3 in DNA: TGTGCCAGCAGCTTGGCTCCTAGCGGGAGGCCTGCAGCCTACGAGCAGTACTTC. Translated, it gives CASSLAPSGRPAAYEQYF.

The chain uses TRBV13 and TRBJ1-2; possibly TRBD1 for D (5 bases). Trimming cost V 5 bases and J 8 bases, with 12 bases left between them. Germline V gives CDR1 PRHDT, CDR2 FYEKMQ (reference sequence). The CDR3 has 12 residues. The DNA of the CDR3 is TGTGCCAGCAGCGCAGGGTTAGGAGGCTACACCTTC. Translated: CASSAGLGGYTF.

This clone was recorded a few times. The chain combines TRBV7-2 with TRBJ2-5; tentative D call: TRBD1 (6 bases). Looked up from germline, CDR1 is SGHTA and CDR2 is FQGNSA. The CDR3 contains 12 residues. Trimming removed 2 bases from V and 6 bases from J, with 7 bases in between. The CDR3 is CASSLRGKTQYF. The CDR3 bases are TGTGCCAGCAGCTTAAGGGGGAAGACCCAGTACTTC. The variable domain in full, with the rest retrieved from reference TRBV7-2 and TRBJ2-5, is GAGVSQSPSNKVTEKGKDVELRCDPISGHTALYWYRQSLGQGLEFLIYFQGNSAPDKSGLPSDRFSAERTGGSVSTLTIQRTQQEDSAVYLCASSLRGKTQYFGPGTRLLVL.

This clone has a single count. This rearrangement joins TRBV28 to TRBJ1-1; 7 nucleotides line up with TRBD1. Germline CDR1 MDHEN, CDR2 SYDVKM. Unmatched junction bases numbered 4, after V lost 4 bases and J lost 5 bases. The CDR3 spans 13 residues. CDR3: CASSYRGWTEAFF. In DNA, the CDR3 is TGTGCCAGCAGTTACAGGGGTTGGACTGAAGCTTTCTTT. The full variable domain, in which reference TRBV28 and TRBJ1-1 provide the parts outside the CDR3, is DVKVTQSSRYLVKRTGEKVFLECVQDMDHENMFWYRQDPGLGLRLIYFSYDVKMKEKGDIPEGYSVSREKKERFSLILESASTNQTSMYLCASSYRGWTEAFFGQGTRLTVV.

The rearrangement uses TRBV10-3 and TRBJ2-1, with TRBD2 identical over 8 bases. Germline V gene data show CDR1 as ENHRY and CDR2 as SYGVKD. With V trimmed by 5 bases and J by 8 bases, 14 bases remained unmatched. The CDR3 is 16 amino acids. Here the CDR3 reads CAISTPGGPRIYEQFF. DNA for the CDR3: TGTGCCATCAGTACCCCGGGGGGGCCGCGTATCTATGAGCAGTTCTTC.

V and J are TRBV19 and TRBJ2-7; 8 bases are shared with TRBD2. The V gene end was trimmed by 4 bases and the J gene end by 4 bases; junction bases not matched to a gene: 9. The germline V gene has CDR1 LNHDA and CDR2 SQIVND (reference sequence). This CDR3 is built from 15 residues. The CDR3 loop is CASSRAGGASYEQYF. In DNA form, the CDR3 reads TGTGCCAGTAGTAGGGCCGGGGGGGCATCTTACGAGCAGTACTTC.

This clone was found a few times. The gene calls are TRBV10-3 and TRBJ2-1, with 11 bases aligning to TRBD2. This CDR3 is built from 16 residues. Germline loops: CDR1 ENHRY, CDR2 SYGVKD. J gave up 7 bases and V 2 bases, and 7 bases lay outside the gene matches. This CDR3 reads CAISERMTSGMNEQFF. CDR3 nucleotides: TGTGCCATCAGTGAGCGTATGACTAGCGGGATGAATGAGCAGTTCTTC.

This chain uses TRBV29-1 with TRBJ2-7; 12 nucleotides line up with TRBD2. Trimming took 2 bases from V and 3 from J; bases not matched to a gene: 5. This CDR3 spans 15 amino acids. CDR1 and CDR2 (germline): SQVTM, ANQGSEA. Written as DNA, the CDR3 is TGCAGCGTTGAACTTCGACTAGCGGGAGACTACGAGCAGTACTTC. Encoded protein: CSVELRLAGDYEQYF.

The J gene is TRBJ2-5, the V gene TRBV4-2, with unresolved D. Trimming pared 2 bases from V and 1 base from J, leaving 8 bases between. The CDR3 is 14 residues long. The V gene's germline CDR1 is LGHNA and CDR2 YNFKEQ. The CDR3 here is CASSQLVVQETQYF. The CDR3 DNA is TGTGCCAGCAGCCAACTAGTGGTCCAAGAGACCCAGTACTTC.

This clone showed up just a few times. The identical CDR3 is also encoded by other nucleotide sequences in the sample. The rearrangement links TRBV7-2 to TRBJ2-7; 7 nucleotides match TRBD2. V gave up 3 bases and J gave up 4 bases; unmatched junction bases: 3. CDR3 length: 13 amino acids. Germline assignment: CDR1 SGHTA and CDR2 FQGNSA. The CDR3 DNA sequence: TGTGCCAGCAGCTTGGACGGGGGGTACGAGCAGTACTTC. Protein sequence: CASSLDGGYEQYF.

CDR3 sequence: CASSVGGGETQYF. Written as DNA, the CDR3 is TGTGCCAGCAGCGTTGGAGGGGGCGAGACCCAGTACTTC. V usage is TRBV9 and J usage is TRBJ2-5; D possibly corresponds to TRBD1 (7 bases). Per the germline V gene, CDR1 is SGDLS and CDR2 is YYNGEE. The CDR3 totals 13 residues. V lost 2 bases, J lost 5 bases, and 10 bases lay in between.

The chain joins TRBV2 to TRBJ1-3, with D tentatively TRBD1 (5 bases). Per germline, CDR1 SNHLY and CDR2 FYNNEI. V lost 8 bases, J lost 0 bases, and 14 bases lay in between. This CDR3 is built from 15 residues. CDR3 sequence reads: CASGEQAYSGNTIYF. The CDR3, as DNA: TGTGCCAGCGGGGAACAGGCTTACTCTGGAAACACCATATATTTT.

V usage is TRBV28 and J usage is TRBJ2-3; 8 positions match TRBD2. The CDR3 loop spans 14 amino acids. With V trimmed by 8 bases and J by 4 bases, 8 bases remained unmatched. Germline V gene sequence: CDR1 MDHEN, CDR2 SYDVKM. CDR3 residues: CASARGGFADTQYF. The CDR3 region has the DNA TGTGCCAGCGCTCGGGGGGGATTCGCAGATACGCAGTATTTT.

The table lists this clone with a count of one. The chain carries TRBV7-2 and TRBJ1-3; D is unclear. Germline values: CDR1 SGHTA, CDR2 FQGNSA. The CDR3 spans 17 residues. Trimming removed 5 bases from V and 0 bases from J, with 17 bases in between. CDR3 sequence: CASSRLAGTLSGNTIYF. The CDR3 coding sequence is TGTGCCAGCAGCAGGTTGGCGGGTACACTCTCTGGAAACACCATATATTTT.

This sequence joins TRBV5-1 and TRBJ1-1; no firm D call. This CDR3 has 14 residues. The germline V gene encodes CDR1 SGHRS and CDR2 YFSETQ. The V end was cut by 4 bases, the J end by 0 bases, with 10 bases between. The CDR3 DNA sequence: TGCGCCAGCAGCCCCCGGGTCCTGAACACTGAAGCTTTCTTT. This translates into CASSPRVLNTEAFF.

With respect to this clone: The junction departs from the called germline gene at one end, perhaps through a read error. V and J are TRBV7-8 and TRBJ2-1, with D possibly TRBD2 on 5 matching bases. From germline, CDR1 is SGHVS and CDR2 FQNEAQ. CDR3 length: 14 residues. CDR3 in DNA: TGTACCAGCAGCCATGGCGGGCTAGGTAATGAGCAGTTCTTC. Translation: CTSSHGGLGNEQFF.

The chain has TRBV6-5 and TRBJ1-1, with TRBD1 as a possible D gene (6 bases). CDR3 length: 16 residues. The germline V gene has CDR1 MNHEY and CDR2 SVGAGI. With 4 bases removed from V and 2 bases from J, the gap between germline ends came to 17 bases. CDR3 residues: CASSSHGGAGNTEAFF. The CDR3 coding sequence is TGTGCCAGCAGTTCCCATGGGGGGGCGGGAAACACTGAAGCTTTCTTT.

The CDR3 loop reads CASSYRGQVLVETQYF. The CDR3, as DNA: TGTGCCAGCAGTTACCGAGGACAGGTCCTGGTTGAGACCCAGTACTTC. The chain carries TRBV6-5 and TRBJ2-5, with 7 bases matching TRBD1. Trimming cost V 2 bases and J 5 bases; bases outside gene matches: 11. CDR1 is MNHEY and CDR2 is SVGAGI in the germline V gene. The CDR3 spans 16 residues.

CDR3 nucleotide sequence: TGTGCCACCAGCAGAGATAGAGGGACAGGGTATGGCTACACCTTC. This gives the protein CATSRDRGTGYGYTF. The chain carries TRBV15 and TRBJ1-2; 9 bases are shared with TRBD1. J was trimmed by 5 bases and V by 0 bases; bases with no gene match: 4. This CDR3 has 15 amino acids. Germline V gene lookup returns CDR1 LNHNV and CDR2 YYDKDF (reference sequence).

This clone was seen once. This chain uses TRBV6-1 with TRBJ1-5, with TRBD1 matching 9 bases. Trimming removed 0 bases from V and 6 bases from J; junction bases left unmatched: 9. The CDR3 totals 17 residues. The germline V gene has CDR1 MNHNS and CDR2 SASEGT. The CDR3 spells CASSEAPRYRGLQPQHF. The CDR3 bases are TGTGCCAGCAGTGAAGCGCCCAGGTACAGGGGGCTTCAGCCCCAGCATTTT.